These 7 T cell receptor beta chains originate from one sample sequenced in a study of somatic mutations in cytotoxic T cells in rheumatoid arthritis. This table comes from immunoSEQ multiplex PCR, and its TCRdb copy is limited to in-frame clones, with some not included. The table includes roughly 20,000 clones, about 85% detected once. Sample: CD8+ T cells sorted from blood. The receptors stem from an adult with rheumatoid arthritis.

This clone has a single count. The chain recombines TRBV19 with TRBJ2-4; D gene unclear. The CDR3 has 15 residues. Germline CDR1 reads LNHDA; CDR2 reads SQIVND (reference sequence). The V gene lost 5 bases and the J gene lost 9 bases, with 20 bases spanning the gap. In nucleotides, the CDR3 is TGTGCCAGTAGTTTCACCTTGGGCCAGCCTACCATTCAGTACTTC. Its translation is CASSFTLGQPTIQYF.

V usage is TRBV2 and J usage is TRBJ2-7; 7 bases are a match to TRBD2. This CDR3 spans 15 amino acids. CDR1 and CDR2 (germline): SNHLY, FYNNEI. The V segment lost 9 bases and the J segment 3 bases; nucleotides outside the gene matches: 14. The CDR3 region is CARVSAGREGYEQYV. The CDR3 coding sequence is TGTGCCAGGGTTTCAGCCGGCAGGGAGGGCTACGAGCAGTACGTC.

This sequence joins TRBV4-1 and TRBJ2-1, with D perhaps TRBD2 (5 bases). Deletions cut 0 bases from V and 11 bases from J, with 14 bases between. The CDR3 has 14 residues. CDR1 is MGHRA and CDR2 is YSYEKL in the germline V gene. CDR3 in amino acids: CASSQDWRPIKQFF. CDR3 DNA sequence: TGCGCCAGCAGCCAAGATTGGAGGCCTATAAAGCAGTTCTTC.

The rearrangement uses TRBV2 and TRBJ1-2; D possibly corresponds to TRBD1 (6 bases). Trimming pared 7 bases from V and 7 bases from J, leaving 13 bases between. CDR3 size: 12 residues. Germline V lookup: CDR1 SNHLY, CDR2 FYNNEI. As DNA, the CDR3 is TGTGCCAGCATACGGGGGGCGCGTGGCTACACCTTC. Its protein product is CASIRGARGYTF.

This sequence joins TRBV6-6 and TRBJ1-1; D is undetermined. CDR1 and CDR2 from the germline V gene are MNHNY and SVGAGI (reference sequence). This CDR3 spans 15 amino acids. Trimming left V 2 bases short and J 4 bases short, with 14 bases between. CDR3 in amino acids: CASSYPPLGSTEAFF. Written as DNA, the CDR3 is TGTGCCAGCAGTTACCCCCCCCTAGGGAGCACTGAAGCTTTCTTT.

This clone was counted only a few times. The rearrangement joins TRBV7-9 to TRBJ2-2; 7 bases map to TRBD2. Germline-derived CDR1 and CDR2 are SEHNR and FQNEAQ (reference sequence). This CDR3 is 16 amino acids long. The trim removed 5 bases at V and 0 bases at J, leaving 6 bases unmatched. CDR3 residues: CASSLSSGTNTGELFF. The CDR3, as DNA: TGTGCCAGCAGCCTTTCTAGCGGCACGAACACCGGGGAGCTGTTTTTT.

The chain recombines TRBV19 with TRBJ2-2; TRBD2 matches at 7 bases. The CDR3 consists of 15 residues. Looked up from germline, CDR1 is LNHDA and CDR2 is SQIVND (reference sequence). V was pared by 5 bases and J by 4 bases, with 7 bases of the junction left unmatched. This CDR3 is CASSLGLGPTGELFF. The CDR3 DNA sequence: TGTGCCAGTAGTCTTGGACTAGGGCCCACCGGGGAGCTGTTTTTT.